One sample yielded the 19 T cell receptor beta chains listed below, sequenced in a study of blood T cell repertoires in COVID-19. Sequencing was performed with immunoSEQ multiplex PCR; in TCRdb, only in-frame clones are kept and a portion is missing. The table shows 200,000 to 250,000 clones, with 65% to 90% occurring only once. Sequenced: peripheral blood. These receptors came from a man between 50 and 59 years old with acute or convalescent COVID-19.

The chain couples TRBV10-3 to TRBJ2-7; D gene uncertain. The CDR3 loop spans 15 amino acids. Germline V CDR1 and CDR2: ENHRY, SYGVKD. V lost 5 bases and J 6 bases, leaving 20 bases between the germline ends. CDR3 protein: CAISPTIRGSAEQYF. The DNA of the CDR3 is TGTGCCATCAGTCCTACCATCCGCGGTTCGGCCGAGCAGTACTTC.

This clone was detected a few times. The rearrangement links TRBV2 to TRBJ2-5, with 10 bases aligning to TRBD2. J lost 6 bases, V lost 6 bases, and 16 bases had no gene match. There are 17 residues in the CDR3. Germline CDR1 reads SNHLY; CDR2 reads FYNNEI. The CDR3 DNA follows: TGTGCCAGCAGGGTTCTAGCGGGGGCGGGGTCCCGGAAGACCCAGTACTTC. Its protein product is CASRVLAGAGSRKTQYF.

This chain uses TRBV1 with TRBJ2-1; the D segment call TRBD2 is taken from the table without a DNA check. TRBV1 is deemed a pseudogene. This CDR3 region has 18 residues. The CDR3 nucleotides are TGCACCAGCAGCCAAGAACTAGCGGGGGGGCTATCCTACAATGAGCAGTTCTTC. Encoded protein: CTSSQELAGGLSYNEQFF.

The chain recombines TRBV9 with TRBJ2-3, with 10 positions matching TRBD2. Trimming at V came to 0 bases and at J to 7 bases, leaving 8 bases not matched to a gene. The CDR3 contains 16 residues. Germline assignment: CDR1 SGDLS and CDR2 YYNGEE. CDR3 sequence reads: CASSVASGGAIYTQYF. CDR3 nucleotide sequence: TGTGCCAGCAGCGTAGCGAGCGGGGGGGCCATTTATACGCAGTATTTT.

This clone was seen only once. V usage is TRBV6-2 or TRBV6-3 and J usage is TRBJ1-5; the D gene is possibly TRBD1 (6 bases). Trimming took off 5 bases at V and 4 bases at J, with 12 bases between the two ends. This CDR3 comprises 14 residues. Germline CDR1 reads MNHEY; CDR2 reads SVGEGT. Here the CDR3 DNA reads TGTGCCAGCAGTCTCACAGGGTTAAATCAGCCCCAGCATTTT. Translated, it gives CASSLTGLNQPQHF.

The chain joins TRBV10-3 to TRBJ1-1, with a possible D match to TRBD1 (6 bases). The germline CDR1 and CDR2 sequences are ENHRY and SYGVKD. V was cut by 5 bases and J by 3 bases, with 19 bases left in between. This CDR3 region has 16 residues. Here the CDR3 DNA reads TGTGCCATCAGTCCAGGACCCAGGGGAGGGGACACTGAAGCTTTCTTT. Amino acids: CAISPGPRGGDTEAFF.

The V gene is TRBV7-7, the J gene TRBJ2-5; possible D gene TRBD1, 6 bases. The ends were cut back, 4 bases at V and 5 bases at J, with 11 bases in the middle. Germline V gene sequence: CDR1 SSHAT, CDR2 FNYEAQ (reference sequence). This CDR3 contains 13 residues. This CDR3 is CASSSNGQETQYF. The DNA for the CDR3 is TGTGCCAGCAGCTCCAACGGACAGGAGACCCAGTACTTC.

J is TRBJ2-2 and V is TRBV19; weak D call: TRBD2 (5 bases). This CDR3 spans 17 amino acids. Germline V CDR1 and CDR2: LNHDA, SQIVND (reference sequence). V lost 1 base and J lost 6, with 18 bases in between. CDR3 in amino acids: CASSIVVPSLVSGELFF. In nucleotides, the CDR3 is TGTGCCAGTAGTATAGTTGTCCCCTCACTAGTTTCCGGGGAGCTGTTTTTT.

This clone is a singleton in its sample. The rearrangement uses TRBV11-2 and TRBJ1-4, with D possibly being TRBD1 (5 bases). V was clipped by 7 bases and J by 8 bases, with 23 bases between them. CDR1 SGHAT and CDR2 FQNNGV come from the germline V gene. There are 16 residues in the CDR3. The CDR3 is CASTKGGGRLEEKLFF. Here the CDR3 DNA reads TGTGCCAGCACCAAAGGCGGGGGACGCCTAGAGGAAAAACTGTTTTTT.

V usage is TRBV19 and J usage is TRBJ2-6; D may be TRBD1 (5 bases). Germline assignment: CDR1 LNHDA and CDR2 SQIVND (reference sequence). The CDR3 sequence is 14 residues long. V lost 8 bases and J lost 2, with 10 bases in between. CDR3 nucleotide sequence: TGTGCCAGTGAGACAGTTCCTGGGGCCAACGTCCTGACTTTC. Residues: CASETVPGANVLTF.

The V call is TRBV2, the J call TRBJ1-4; no firm D call. The CDR3 consists of 16 residues. Germline values: CDR1 SNHLY, CDR2 FYNNEI. The germline V and J ends were trimmed by 2 bases and 2 bases, with 12 bases remaining between them. Written as DNA, the CDR3 is TGTGCCAGCAGTGAAACAACTAGGAGGACTAATGAAAAACTGTTTTTT. Its translation is CASSETTRRTNEKLFF.

This chain connects TRBV18 to TRBJ2-2; TRBD1 aligns across 8 bases. This CDR3 spans 15 amino acids. Trimming removed 5 bases from V and 4 bases from J; junction bases left unmatched: 6. The V gene's germline CDR1 is KGHSH and CDR2 LQKENI. The DNA for the CDR3 is TGTGCCAGCTCAGCGGACAGGGTGGGCACCGGGGAGCTGTTTTTT. Protein product: CASSADRVGTGELFF.

This chain uses TRBV11-2 with TRBJ1-4; TRBD1 aligns across 8 bases. Per germline, CDR1 SGHAT and CDR2 FQNNGV. The CDR3 is made up of 15 amino acids. The V and J ends lost 4 bases and 6 bases, in that order; junction bases with no gene match: 7. The CDR3 nucleotides read TGTGCCAGCAGCTCCACAGGGGGTGTGGATGAAAAACTGTTTTTT. This sequence encodes CASSSTGGVDEKLFF.

This sequence joins TRBV3-1 (or the pseudogene TRBV3-2) and TRBJ1-1; no reliable D call. Trimming removed 4 bases at V and 3 bases at J, with 9 bases between. The CDR3 loop spans 13 amino acids. Germline V CDR1 and CDR2: LGHDT, YNNKEL (reference sequence). In DNA, the CDR3 is TGTGCCAGCAGCCCCTGGGAGGACACTGAAGCTTTCTTT. Translated, it gives CASSPWEDTEAFF.

The genes are TRBV27 and TRBJ1-2; the match to TRBD1 covers 7 bases. The germline V gene encodes CDR1 MNHEY and CDR2 SMNVEV (reference sequence). The CDR3 length is 15 residues. The junction had 9 bases not matched to a gene; V was cut back by 4 bases and J by 4 bases. The CDR3 region is CASSSATGPFYGYTF. The DNA of the CDR3 is TGTGCCAGCAGTTCCGCGACAGGGCCCTTCTATGGCTACACCTTC.

This clone was counted a single time. V gene TRBV3-1 (or the pseudogene TRBV3-2) combines with J gene TRBJ1-1; 7 bases are shared with TRBD1. CDR1 and CDR2 from the germline V gene are LGHDT and YNNKEL (reference sequence). J gave up 0 bases and V 5 bases, and 9 bases lay outside the gene matches. The CDR3 contains 16 residues. CDR3 region: CASSETGLPLNTEAFF. The CDR3 DNA follows: TGTGCCAGCAGCGAGACAGGGTTACCTTTGAACACTGAAGCTTTCTTT.

The chain has TRBV2 and TRBJ2-7; TRBD1 matches 9 bases. The trim removed 8 bases at V and 6 bases at J, leaving 5 bases unmatched. This CDR3 comprises 12 residues. Looked up from germline, CDR1 is SNHLY and CDR2 is FYNNEI. Written as DNA, the CDR3 is TGTGCCAGCTTCGGGACAGGGTTCGAGCAGTACTTC. It specifies CASFGTGFEQYF.

The chain employs TRBV5-4 and TRBJ1-2, with D unclear. CDR3 length: 12 residues. Germline values: CDR1 SGHNT, CDR2 YYREEE (reference sequence). V lost 9 bases and J lost 4, with 13 bases in between. CDR3 coding DNA: TGTGCCACCTCTAAGGAGACCTATGGCTACACCTTC. Protein sequence: CATSKETYGYTF.

The chain recombines TRBV18 with TRBJ1-4, with 7 bases aligning to TRBD1. Germline trimming cut 1 base from V and 7 bases from J; bases unmatched to any gene: 6. Germline V CDR1 and CDR2: KGHSH, LQKENI. The CDR3 runs 15 residues. The CDR3 spells CASSPQGQLFEKLFF. Written as DNA, the CDR3 is TGTGCCAGCTCACCACAGGGACAGCTCTTTGAAAAACTGTTTTTT. Filled out from reference TRBV18 and TRBJ1-4, the complete variable domain reads NAGVMQNPRHLVRRRGQEARLRCSPMKGHSHVYWYRQLPEEGLKFMVYLQKENIIDESGMPKERFSAEFPKEGPSILRIQQVVRGDSAAYFCASSPQGQLFEKLFFGSGTQLSVL.